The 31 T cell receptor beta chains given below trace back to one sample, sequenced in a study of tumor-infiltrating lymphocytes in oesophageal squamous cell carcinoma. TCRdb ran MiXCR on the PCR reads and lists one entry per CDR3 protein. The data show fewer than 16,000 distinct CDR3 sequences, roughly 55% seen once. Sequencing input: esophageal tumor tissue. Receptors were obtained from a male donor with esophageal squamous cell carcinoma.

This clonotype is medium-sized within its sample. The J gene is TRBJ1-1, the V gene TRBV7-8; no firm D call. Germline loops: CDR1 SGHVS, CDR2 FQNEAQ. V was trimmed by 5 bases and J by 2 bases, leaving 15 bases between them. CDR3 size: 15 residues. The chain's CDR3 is CASSHRIASNTEAFF. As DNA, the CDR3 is TGTGCCAGCAGCCACCGGATTGCCAGCAACACTGAAGCTTTCTTT.

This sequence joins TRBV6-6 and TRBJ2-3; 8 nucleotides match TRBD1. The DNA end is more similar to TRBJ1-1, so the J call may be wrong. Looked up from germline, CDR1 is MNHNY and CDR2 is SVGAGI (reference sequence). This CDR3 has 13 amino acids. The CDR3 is CASRGQGLTEAFF. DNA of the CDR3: TGTGCCAGCAGAGGACAGGGTCTCACTGAAGCTTTCTTT.

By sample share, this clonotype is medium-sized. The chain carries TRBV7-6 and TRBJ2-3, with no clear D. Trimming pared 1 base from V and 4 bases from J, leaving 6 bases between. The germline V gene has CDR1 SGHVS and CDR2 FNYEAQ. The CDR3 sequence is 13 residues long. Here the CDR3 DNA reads TGTGCCAGCAGCTTAGAGTATCCAGATACGCAGTATTTT. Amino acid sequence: CASSLEYPDTQYF.

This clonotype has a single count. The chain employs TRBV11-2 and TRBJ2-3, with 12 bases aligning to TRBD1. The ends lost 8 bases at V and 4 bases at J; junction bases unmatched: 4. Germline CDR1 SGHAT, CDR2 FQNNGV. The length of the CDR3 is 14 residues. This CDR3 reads CASSGQGAPDTQYF. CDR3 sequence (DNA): TGTGCCAGCTCGGGACAGGGGGCTCCAGATACGCAGTATTTT.

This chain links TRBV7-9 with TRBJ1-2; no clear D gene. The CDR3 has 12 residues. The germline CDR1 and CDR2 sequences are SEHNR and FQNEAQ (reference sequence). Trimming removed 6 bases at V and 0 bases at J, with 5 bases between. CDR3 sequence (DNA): TGTGCCAGCAGTAGAGCTAACTATGGCTACACCTTC. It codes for CASSRANYGYTF.

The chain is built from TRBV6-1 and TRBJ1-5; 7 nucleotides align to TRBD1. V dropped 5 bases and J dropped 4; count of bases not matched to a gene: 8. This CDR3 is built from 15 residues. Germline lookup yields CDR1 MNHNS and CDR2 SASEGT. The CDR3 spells CASSPRQGQNQPQHF. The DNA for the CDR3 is TGTGCCAGCAGTCCGAGACAGGGCCAAAATCAGCCCCAGCATTTT.

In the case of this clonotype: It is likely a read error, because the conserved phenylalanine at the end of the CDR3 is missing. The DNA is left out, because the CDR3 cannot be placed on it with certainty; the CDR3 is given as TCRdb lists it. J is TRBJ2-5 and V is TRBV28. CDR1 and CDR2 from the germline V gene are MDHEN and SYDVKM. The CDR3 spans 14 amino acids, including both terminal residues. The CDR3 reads CASSFTVYEQYFGN.

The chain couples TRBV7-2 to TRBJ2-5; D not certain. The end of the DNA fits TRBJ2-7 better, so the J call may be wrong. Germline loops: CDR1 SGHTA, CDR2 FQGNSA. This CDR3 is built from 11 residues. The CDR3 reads CASQDSYEQYF. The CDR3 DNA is TGTGCCAGCCAGGACTCCTACGAGCAGTACTTC.

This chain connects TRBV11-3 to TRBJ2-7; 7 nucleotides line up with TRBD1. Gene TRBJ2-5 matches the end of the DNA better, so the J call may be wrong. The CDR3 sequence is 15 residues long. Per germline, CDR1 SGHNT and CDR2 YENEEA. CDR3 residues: CASSLALTGLETQYF. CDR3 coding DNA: TGTGCCAGCAGCTTAGCCTTGACAGGGTTGGAGACCCAGTACTTC.

CDR3 DNA sequence: TGTGCCAGCTCACCACGGACAGACAACAATGAGCAGTTCTTC. Its translation is CASSPRTDNNEQFF. The rearrangement joins TRBV18 to TRBJ2-5; possible D gene TRBD1, 6 bases. The DNA end is more similar to TRBJ2-1, so the J call may be wrong. The CDR3 covers 14 residues. From germline, CDR1 is KGHSH and CDR2 LQKENI.

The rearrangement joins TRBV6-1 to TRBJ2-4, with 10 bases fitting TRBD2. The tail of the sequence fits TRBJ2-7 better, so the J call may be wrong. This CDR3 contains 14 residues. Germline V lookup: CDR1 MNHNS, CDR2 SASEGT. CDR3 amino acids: CASSSHSGGYEQYF. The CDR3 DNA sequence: TGTGCCAGCAGCTCCCATAGCGGGGGGTACGAGCAGTACTTC.

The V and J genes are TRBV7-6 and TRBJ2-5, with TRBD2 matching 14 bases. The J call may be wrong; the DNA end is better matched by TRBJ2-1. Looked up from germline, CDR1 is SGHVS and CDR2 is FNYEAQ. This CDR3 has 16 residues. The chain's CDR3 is CASSLGTSGRNNEQFF. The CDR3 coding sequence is TGTGCCAGCAGCTTAGGGACTAGCGGGAGGAACAATGAGCAGTTCTTC.

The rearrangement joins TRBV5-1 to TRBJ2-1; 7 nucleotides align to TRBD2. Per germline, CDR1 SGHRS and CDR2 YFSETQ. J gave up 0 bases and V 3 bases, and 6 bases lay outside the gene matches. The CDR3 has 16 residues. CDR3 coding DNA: TGCGCCAGCAGCTCCCTAGCGGCAAGCTCCTACAATGAGCAGTTCTTC. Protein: CASSSLAASSYNEQFF.

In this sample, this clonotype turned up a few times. This chain's CDR3 is CASSLDGTYEQYF. The CDR3 DNA reads TGTGCCAGCAGCTTAGACGGGACCTACGAGCAGTACTTC. This sequence joins TRBV7-2 and TRBJ2-1; a weak D match, TRBD2 (5 bases). Matching the DNA end better, TRBJ2-7 makes the J call doubtful. The CDR3 spans 13 residues. Germline CDR1 SGHTA, CDR2 FQGNSA.

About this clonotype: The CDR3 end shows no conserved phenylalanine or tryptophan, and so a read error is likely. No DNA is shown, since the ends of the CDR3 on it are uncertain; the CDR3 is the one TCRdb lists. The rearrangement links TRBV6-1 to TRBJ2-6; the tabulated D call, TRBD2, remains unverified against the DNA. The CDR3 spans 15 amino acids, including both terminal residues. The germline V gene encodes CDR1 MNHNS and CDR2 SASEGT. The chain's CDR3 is CASRDDSGWEQYFGN.

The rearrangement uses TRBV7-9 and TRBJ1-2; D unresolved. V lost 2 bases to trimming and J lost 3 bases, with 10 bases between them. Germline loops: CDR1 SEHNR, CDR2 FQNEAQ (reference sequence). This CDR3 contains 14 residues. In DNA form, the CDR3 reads TGTGCCAGCAGCTTACAAGGAGGAGACTATGGCTACACCTTC. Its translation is CASSLQGGDYGYTF.

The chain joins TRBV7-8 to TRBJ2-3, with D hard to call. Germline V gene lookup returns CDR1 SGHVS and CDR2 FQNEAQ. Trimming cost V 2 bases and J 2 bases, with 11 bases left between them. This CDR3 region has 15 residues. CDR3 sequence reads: CASSLLVVITDTQYF. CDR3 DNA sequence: TGTGCCAGCAGCTTACTGGTGGTGATCACAGATACGCAGTATTTT.

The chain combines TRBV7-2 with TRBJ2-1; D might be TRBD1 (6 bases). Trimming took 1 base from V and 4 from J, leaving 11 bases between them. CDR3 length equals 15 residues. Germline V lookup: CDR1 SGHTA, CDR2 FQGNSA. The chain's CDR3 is CASSLVQDSYNEQFF. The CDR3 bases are TGTGCCAGCAGCTTAGTGCAGGACAGTTACAATGAGCAGTTCTTC.

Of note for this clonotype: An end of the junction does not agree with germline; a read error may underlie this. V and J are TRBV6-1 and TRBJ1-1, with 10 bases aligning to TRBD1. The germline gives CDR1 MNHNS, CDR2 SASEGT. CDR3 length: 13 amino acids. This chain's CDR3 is CDSSDGTGALVVF. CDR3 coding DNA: TGTGACAGCAGTGACGGGACAGGGGCTCTGGTCGTCTTT.

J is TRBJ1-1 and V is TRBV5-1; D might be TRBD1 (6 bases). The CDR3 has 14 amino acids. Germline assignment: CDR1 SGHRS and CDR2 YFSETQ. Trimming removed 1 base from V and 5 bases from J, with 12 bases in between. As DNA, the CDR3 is TGCGCCAGCAGCTTGAGTGGGACAATTACTGAAGCTTTCTTT. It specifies CASSLSGTITEAFF.

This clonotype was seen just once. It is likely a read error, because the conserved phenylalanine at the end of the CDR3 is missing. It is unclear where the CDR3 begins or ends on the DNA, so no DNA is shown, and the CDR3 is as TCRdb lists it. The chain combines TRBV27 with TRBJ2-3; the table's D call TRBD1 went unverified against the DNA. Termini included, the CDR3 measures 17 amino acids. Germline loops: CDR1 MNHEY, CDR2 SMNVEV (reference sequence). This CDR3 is CASSWQWTGRETQYFGP.

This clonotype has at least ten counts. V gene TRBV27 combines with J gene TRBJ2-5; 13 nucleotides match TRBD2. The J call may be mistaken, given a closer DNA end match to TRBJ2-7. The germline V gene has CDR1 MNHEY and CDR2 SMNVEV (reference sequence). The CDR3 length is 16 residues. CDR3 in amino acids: CASSPWTSGSAGEQYF. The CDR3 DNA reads TGTGCCAGCAGTCCCTGGACTAGCGGGAGTGCGGGCGAGCAGTACTTC.

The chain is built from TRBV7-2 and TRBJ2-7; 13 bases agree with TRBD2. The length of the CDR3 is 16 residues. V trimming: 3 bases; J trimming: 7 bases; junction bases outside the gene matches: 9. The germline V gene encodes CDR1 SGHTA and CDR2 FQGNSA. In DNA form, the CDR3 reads TGTGCCAGCAGCTTGAAACTAGCGGGAGGGTTCAATGAGCAGTACTTC. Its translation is CASSLKLAGGFNEQYF.

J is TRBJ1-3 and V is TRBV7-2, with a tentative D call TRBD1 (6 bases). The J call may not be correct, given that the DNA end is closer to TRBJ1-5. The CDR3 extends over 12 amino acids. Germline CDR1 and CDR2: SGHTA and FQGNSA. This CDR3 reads CASSWGGQPQHF. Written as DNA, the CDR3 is TGTGCCAGCAGCTGGGGGGGCCAGCCCCAGCATTTT.

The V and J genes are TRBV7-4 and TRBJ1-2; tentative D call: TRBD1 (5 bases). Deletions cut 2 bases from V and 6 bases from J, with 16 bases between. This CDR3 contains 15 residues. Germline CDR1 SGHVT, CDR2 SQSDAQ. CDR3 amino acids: CASSLFGPLTDGYTF. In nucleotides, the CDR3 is TGTGCCAGCAGCTTATTTGGGCCCCTGACAGATGGCTACACCTTC. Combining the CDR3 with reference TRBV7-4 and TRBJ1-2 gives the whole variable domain GAGVSQSPRYKVAKRGRDVALRCDSISGHVTLYWYRQTLGQGSEVLTYSQSDAQRDKSGRPSGRFSAERPERSVSTLKIQRTEQGDSAVYLCASSLFGPLTDGYTFGSGTRLTVV.

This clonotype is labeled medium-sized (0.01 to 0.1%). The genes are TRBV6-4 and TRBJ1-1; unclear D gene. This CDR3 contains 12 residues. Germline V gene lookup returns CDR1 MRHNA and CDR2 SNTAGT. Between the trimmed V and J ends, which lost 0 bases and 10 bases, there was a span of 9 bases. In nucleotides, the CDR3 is TGTGCCAGCAGTGACTCCGGGCAGAGAGCTTTCTTT. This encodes CASSDSGQRAFF.

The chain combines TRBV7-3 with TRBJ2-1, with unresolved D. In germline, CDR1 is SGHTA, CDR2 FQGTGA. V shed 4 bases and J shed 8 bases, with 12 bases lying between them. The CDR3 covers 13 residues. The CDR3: CASSSIQMDEQFF. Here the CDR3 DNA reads TGTGCCAGCAGCTCCATACAGATGGATGAGCAGTTCTTC. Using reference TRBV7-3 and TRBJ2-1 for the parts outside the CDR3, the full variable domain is GAGVSQTPSNKVTEKGKYVELRCDPISGHTALYWYRQSLGQGPEFLIYFQGTGAADDSGLPNDRFFAVRPEGSVSTLKIQRTERGDSAVYLCASSSIQMDEQFFGPGTRLTVL.

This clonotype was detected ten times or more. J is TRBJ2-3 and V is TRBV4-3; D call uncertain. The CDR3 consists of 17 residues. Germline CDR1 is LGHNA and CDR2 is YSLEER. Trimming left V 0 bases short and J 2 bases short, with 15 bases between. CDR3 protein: CASSQEIMVANTDTQYF. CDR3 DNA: TGCGCCAGCAGCCAAGAGATTATGGTGGCTAACACAGATACGCAGTATTTT.

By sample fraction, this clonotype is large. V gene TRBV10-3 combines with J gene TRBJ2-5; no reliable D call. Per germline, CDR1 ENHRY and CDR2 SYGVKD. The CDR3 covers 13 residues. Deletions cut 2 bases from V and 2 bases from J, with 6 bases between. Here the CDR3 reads CAISEPYQETQYF. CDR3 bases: TGTGCCATCAGTGAGCCCTATCAAGAGACCCAGTACTTC.

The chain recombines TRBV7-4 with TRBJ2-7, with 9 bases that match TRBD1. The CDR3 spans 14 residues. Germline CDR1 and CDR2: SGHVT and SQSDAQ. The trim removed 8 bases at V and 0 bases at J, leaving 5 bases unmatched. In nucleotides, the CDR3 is TGTGCCAGCTTTTCGACAGGGGGCTCCTACGAGCAGTACTTC. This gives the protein CASFSTGGSYEQYF.

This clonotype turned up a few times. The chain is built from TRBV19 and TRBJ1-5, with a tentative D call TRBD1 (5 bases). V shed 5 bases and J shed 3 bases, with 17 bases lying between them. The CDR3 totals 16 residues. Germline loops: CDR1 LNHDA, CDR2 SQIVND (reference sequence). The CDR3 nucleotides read TGTGCCAGTAGTGTACTAGGGGCGCTTAACAATCAGCCCCAGCATTTT. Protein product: CASSVLGALNNQPQHF.